The 3 T cell receptor beta chains below all came from one sample that was sequenced in a study of T-cell reconstitution after alpha-beta-depleted transplantation in children. Unique molecular identifiers were built into the TCRbeta library. In TCRdb, the PCR reads were re-called with MiXCR into one record per CDR3 protein. The sample records about 600,000 distinct CDR3 sequences, more than 20% being singletons. This specimen was PBMCs, mostly from graft donor cells, taken 360 days after TCRalphabeta/CD19-depleted stem cell transplant. All receptors derive from a boy under three years old who had a stem cell transplant for acute myeloid leukemia, so the T cells may come from the graft donor.

This clonotype was seen a few times. The chain links TRBV7-6 to TRBJ2-1; D is undetermined. Germline lookup yields CDR1 SGHVS and CDR2 FNYEAQ. This CDR3 is 12 amino acids long. Trimming pared 5 bases from V and 7 bases from J, leaving 9 bases between. The CDR3 nucleotides read TGTGCCAGCAGCCCCGACACTAATGAGCAGTTCTTC. It encodes CASSPDTNEQFF.

The chain couples TRBV6-4 to TRBJ1-1; a weak D match, TRBD1 (5 bases). The V gene's germline CDR1 is MRHNA and CDR2 SNTAGT. Between the trimmed V and J ends, which lost 10 bases and 4 bases, there was a span of 13 bases. The CDR3 sequence is 12 residues long. CDR3 sequence (DNA): TGTGCCACACTGGGGGGAAGCACTGAAGCTTTCTTT. Protein: CATLGGSTEAFF.

V and J are TRBV6-6 and TRBJ1-2, with D perhaps matching TRBD1 (5 bases). The CDR3 covers 13 residues. Germline assignment: CDR1 MNHNY and CDR2 SVGAGI (reference sequence). Trimming pared 5 bases from V and 6 bases from J, leaving 13 bases between. The chain's CDR3 is CASSPGRLNGYTF. The CDR3 DNA reads as TGTGCCAGCAGTCCGGGACGGCTTAATGGCTACACCTTC.